This T cell receptor (beta chain) comes out of a study of graft-versus-host responses after intestinal transplantation. Clones were sequenced by immunoSEQ multiplex PCR, and TCRdb holds only the in-frame ones, with some missing. Of over 90,000 clones listed, about nine tenths are singletons. Germline-derived CDR1 and CDR2 are MNHNS and SASEGT. V shed 4 bases and J shed 0 bases, with 4 bases lying between them. The CDR3 has 13 amino acids. Comment on this clone: Its antigen remains unknown.

The material sequenced was unstimulated CD4+ T cells sorted from spleen or lymph node cells, taken before transplant. This sequence originates from a human donor who was the organ donor for an intestinal transplant. The chain has TRBV6-1 and TRBJ1-5; D not resolved. CDR3 nucleotides: TGTGCCAGCAGTGGACATAGCAATCAGCCCCAGCATTTT. It encodes CASSGHSNQPQHF.